This T cell receptor (beta chain) emerged from a study of neoadjuvant nivolumab and ipilimumab in lung cancer. Broader study findings: TCR clonality did not significantly correlate with pathologic tumor regression. From pretherapy to surgery, tumor richness and clonality rose with dual therapy. Pretherapy blood TCR richness correlated positively with resected tumor richness.

Trimming removed 6 bases at V and 9 bases at J, with 24 bases between. Germline CDR1 is SGHTA and CDR2 is FQGNSA. The CDR3 runs 15 residues. Profiled with immunoSEQ multiplex PCR; TCRdb holds only in-frame clones, not every one. The sample consists of 10,000 to 15,000 clones, around 70% of them appearing once. Worth noting for this clone: The antigen remains undetermined.

Sequences were derived from peripheral blood, sampled after neoadjuvant nivolumab, alone or with ipilimumab, at or shortly before surgery. This chain links TRBV7-2 with TRBJ2-7; D might be TRBD2 (5 bases). This clonotype was sampled from an adult with non-small cell lung cancer. CDR3 region: CASSPVWQRAAGQYF. CDR3 coding DNA: TGTGCCAGCAGTCCCGTATGGCAACGGGCTGCGGGGCAGTACTTC.